Presented here are 9 T cell receptor beta chains from one specimen sequenced in a study of T cells in Graves' hyperthyroidism and ophthalmopathy. Amplified TCR beta CDR3 regions derived from RNA transcripts. A set of HTBI primers served as the primers for a first-round RT-PCR of the TCR CDR3. In TCRdb, the multiplex PCR reads were re-called with MiXCR into one record per CDR3 protein. The sample records some 490,000 distinct CDR3 sequences, approximately 16% being singletons. The sequencing input was blood. The receptor source for this set is a young woman with Graves' ophthalmopathy.

The V and J genes are TRBV29-1 and TRBJ1-2; D is uncertain. Germline lookup yields CDR1 SQVTM and CDR2 ANQGSEA. The CDR3 covers 12 residues. Trimming cost V 5 bases and J 4 bases, with 11 bases left between them. CDR3 amino acids: CSVHSLFYGYTF. In nucleotides, the CDR3 is TGCAGCGTTCATAGCTTATTCTATGGCTACACCTTC.

A few counts support this clonotype. The V and J genes are TRBV5-6 and TRBJ2-4, with 7 bases identical to TRBD1. V lost 3 bases to trimming and J lost 7 bases; unmatched junction nucleotides: 7. The germline gives CDR1 SGHDT, CDR2 YYEEEE. The CDR3 runs 14 residues. As DNA, the CDR3 is TGTGCCAGCAGCTCACAGACAGGGTGGAACATTCAGTACTTC. As protein: CASSSQTGWNIQYF.

This rearrangement joins TRBV14 to TRBJ2-1; D is unclear. CDR1 and CDR2 from the germline V gene are SGHDN and FVKESK. V lost 0 bases, J lost 6 bases, and 18 bases lay in between. The CDR3 contains 17 residues. CDR3 protein: CASSQDPLTGPTNEQFF. The CDR3 coding sequence is TGTGCCAGCAGCCAAGACCCCCTGACTGGCCCTACCAATGAGCAGTTCTTC.

Points on this clonotype: One end of the junction varies from germline; a read error may be responsible. The chain employs TRBV7-9 and TRBJ1-4; TRBD1 is a possible D gene (6 bases). The CDR3 runs to 15 residues. Germline values: CDR1 SEHNR, CDR2 FQNEAQ (reference sequence). CDR3 bases: TGTGCCAGCAACTTAAGGGGGGCTCTGAATGAAAAACTGTTTTTT. Translating gives CASNLRGALNEKLFF.

V is TRBV19 and J is TRBJ2-2; unclear D gene. CDR3 length: 16 amino acids. V was trimmed by 1 base and J by 4 bases, leaving 13 bases between them. The germline V gene has CDR1 LNHDA and CDR2 SQIVND (reference sequence). The CDR3 DNA sequence: TGTGCCAGTAGTATAGGCCCCCTCGAAGCCACCGGGGAGCTGTTTTTT. Encoded protein: CASSIGPLEATGELFF.

This clonotype was counted between two and nine times. The chain combines TRBV2 with TRBJ1-6, with a tentative D call TRBD1 (5 bases). The germline CDR1 and CDR2 sequences are SNHLY and FYNNEI. Trimming left V 5 bases short and J 0 bases short, with 17 bases between. The CDR3 spans 18 residues. The CDR3 nucleotides are TGTGCCAGCAGTCATTTAGTGACAGAAGGCTCCTATAATTCACCCCTCCACTTT. Translation gives CASSHLVTEGSYNSPLHF.

The chain links TRBV29-1 to TRBJ2-1; the match to TRBD2 covers 12 bases. Per the germline V gene, CDR1 is SQVTM and CDR2 is ANQGSEA. The junction had 18 bases not matched to a gene; V was cut back by 6 bases and J by 6 bases. The CDR3 sequence is 18 residues long. CDR3 sequence reads: CSVPPGASGRAGGNEQFF. CDR3 sequence (DNA): TGCAGCGTCCCCCCAGGGGCTAGCGGGAGGGCCGGGGGCAATGAGCAGTTCTTC.

In its sample, this clonotype was seen many times. The CDR3 loop is CASSLLGTTQETQYF. The CDR3 region has the DNA TGTGCCAGCAGTTTACTCGGGACAACCCAAGAGACCCAGTACTTC. The gene calls are TRBV27 and TRBJ2-5, with D possibly being TRBD1 (6 bases). CDR1 is MNHEY and CDR2 is SMNVEV in the germline V gene (reference sequence). This CDR3 contains 15 residues. Trimming took off 2 bases at V and 1 base at J, with 11 bases between the two ends.

The chain is built from TRBV27 and TRBJ2-7; 10 bases are a match to TRBD1. There are 14 residues in the CDR3. CDR1 is MNHEY, CDR2 SMNVEV, per germline (reference sequence). V lost 5 bases and J lost 3; bases outside the gene matches: 4. CDR3 protein: CASSIRTGGYEQYF. For the CDR3, the DNA is TGTGCCAGCAGTATCAGGACAGGGGGCTACGAGCAGTACTTC.